This T cell receptor (beta chain) was identified during a study of T-cell reconstitution after alpha-beta-depleted transplantation in children. In the case of this clonotype: Its antigen is unknown.

The CDR3 is 14 amino acids. Between the trimmed V and J ends, which lost 4 bases and 1 base, there was a span of 8 bases. CDR1 and CDR2 from the germline V gene are SGHTA and FQGNSA. Study-wide findings and caveats: Roughly two months post-transplant, alpha-beta T cells reportedly originated from several hundred graft clones that had expanded. A year had passed since transplant, and T-cell counts and diversity by then came mostly from newly produced T cells.

Unique molecular identifiers were incorporated when the TCRbeta library was constructed. TCRdb analysed the PCR reads with MiXCR anew, one entry per CDR3 protein. The sample consists of approximately 490,000 distinct CDR3 sequences, more than 9% of them appearing once. The sample in question was PBMCs, obtained before TCRalphabeta/CD19-depleted stem cell transplant. This TCR derives from a child aged 2 to 15 with inherited bone marrow failure, due to receive a stem cell transplant. The chain links TRBV7-2 to TRBJ1-3; no clear D gene. In DNA form, the CDR3 reads TGTGCCAGCAGCTCGCTCCTTTCTGGAAACACCATATATTTT. Protein product: CASSSLLSGNTIYF.